This TCR beta chain came from a study of T cell clusters in autoimmune cytopenias. Each sample's input was 200 to 300 ng genomic DNA, some 40,000 genome equivalents. TRB rearrangements were amplified by touch-down multiplex PCR with mixed TRB-A/B primers. TCRdb reprocessed the multiplex PCR reads and reports one entry per CDR3 protein, with no DNA. Here the sample table reports several thousand distinct CDR3 sequences. Germline CDR1 is MNHEY and CDR2 is SVGAGI. The CDR3 sequence is 11 residues long. Study findings and constraints: TRB repertoire shifts in secondary cytopenia and chronic lymphocytic leukemia mostly reflected lymphoma, not autoimmunity. Clustering suggested that physiological T cell clusters were missing in primary autoimmune cytopenia patients.

Judged by frequency, this clonotype is medium-sized (0.01 to 0.1%). Its antigen is currently unknown. This sample also belongs to another study, concerning T cell repertoires in aging, cancer and after chemotherapy.

Sequenced input: peripheral blood. The TCR comes from a human donor with an autoimmune cytopenia or autoimmune hepatitis (not recorded which). This rearrangement joins TRBV6-5 to TRBJ1-1; the TCRdb D gene call, TRBD1, has no DNA to confirm it. This CDR3 is CASSFDRETFF.